This TCR beta chain was sequenced in a study of Graves' ophthalmopathy and Graves' hyperthyroidism. The table lists this clonotype with many counts. Its target is unknown. Uncontrolled infections, pregnancy, lactation or other autoimmune diseases led to patient exclusion. Study-level findings and limits: A classifier, a 13-signature model, separated ophthalmopathy from stable hyperthyroidism with around 88% sensitivity and about 83% specificity. Most thyroid clonotypes with frequency above 0.001 were detected in blood too.

For repertoire sequencing, the TCR beta CDR3 regions were amplified from RNA transcripts. HTBI-primed RT-PCR formed the first round, and a multiplex PCR formed the second. TCRdb independently ran MiXCR on the multiplex PCR reads; one entry per CDR3 protein. Among about 550,000 distinct CDR3 sequences listed, under 45% were seen once. V was trimmed by 3 bases and J by 2 bases, leaving 11 bases between them. CDR3 length: 14 amino acids. The germline gives CDR1 DFQATT, CDR2 SNEGSKA (reference sequence). This chain joins TRBV20-1 and TRBJ1-5; TRBD1 might be the D (6 bases). The source is an adult man with Graves' hyperthyroidism. The source material was peripheral blood or thyroid tissue (not recorded which). Here the CDR3 reads CSASRGVGNQPQHF. CDR3 sequence (DNA): TGCAGTGCTAGTAGGGGGGTAGGCAATCAGCCCCAGCATTTT.